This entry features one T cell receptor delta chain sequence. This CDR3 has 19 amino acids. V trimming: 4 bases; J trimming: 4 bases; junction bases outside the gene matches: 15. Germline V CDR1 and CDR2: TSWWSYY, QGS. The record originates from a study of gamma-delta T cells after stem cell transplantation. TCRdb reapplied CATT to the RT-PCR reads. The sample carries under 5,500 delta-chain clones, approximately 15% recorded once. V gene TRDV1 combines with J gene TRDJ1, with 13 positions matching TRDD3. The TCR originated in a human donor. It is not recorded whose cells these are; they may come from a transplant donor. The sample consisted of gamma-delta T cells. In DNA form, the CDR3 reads TGTGCTCTTGGGGGGCTCTTTTTCCTAACTGGGGGATACGGCGATAAACTCATCTTT. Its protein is CALGGLFFLTGGYGDKLIF.